Here is one TCR beta chain with its context. The data originate from a study of blood T cell repertoires in COVID-19. Sequencing used immunoSEQ multiplex PCR; TCRdb keeps in-frame clones, though not all of them. This repertoire shows some 280,000 clones, approximately 89% found once; its top ten account for 9.5% to 15%. Sequencing was done on a sample of peripheral blood. This sequence was found in a woman in her sixties with acute or convalescent COVID-19.

CDR3 in DNA: TGTGCCAGCGCGCGGGGGGGAAGCGGCACCGGGGAGCTGTTTTTT. Its translation: CASARGGSGTGELFF. The chain couples TRBV21-1 to TRBJ2-2; the table's D call, TRBD2, has no DNA check behind it. TRBV21-1 is a pseudogene segment. This CDR3 contains 15 residues.